Each of the 11 T cell receptor beta chains below was sequenced from the same sample in a study of T cells in Graves' hyperthyroidism and ophthalmopathy. Amplified TCR beta CDR3 regions came from RNA transcripts. HTBI primers were the set used in a first-round RT-PCR of the TCR CDR3. One entry per CDR3 protein results from TCRdb running MiXCR on the multiplex PCR reads. The data hold some 300,000 distinct CDR3 sequences, with roughly 19% observed a single time. Sequenced sample: blood. The receptors originated from a man aged 50-60 years with Graves' ophthalmopathy.

This clonotype occurred a few times. V is TRBV29-1 and J is TRBJ1-1; 7 nucleotides agree with TRBD1. There are 14 residues in the CDR3. Trimming took 4 bases from V and 1 from J; bases not matched to a gene: 6. Per germline, CDR1 SQVTM and CDR2 ANQGSEA. The chain's CDR3 is CSVGQGSQNTEAFF. CDR3 nucleotide sequence: TGCAGCGTTGGACAGGGAAGTCAGAACACTGAAGCTTTCTTT.

This clonotype was observed many times. The rearrangement joins TRBV12-3 or TRBV12-4 to TRBJ2-1; 8 bases are a match to TRBD2. V was clipped by 3 bases and J by 7 bases; unmatched bases: 5. The CDR3 spans 14 residues. CDR3 sequence: CASSLERERNEQFF. The DNA for the CDR3 is TGTGCCAGCAGTTTGGAGCGGGAGCGGAATGAGCAGTTCTTC.

There are many counts of this clonotype. This chain links TRBV5-1 with TRBJ2-7; 14 nucleotides line up with TRBD2. The CDR3 is 17 residues long. Per germline, CDR1 SGHRS and CDR2 YFSETQ. V shed 0 bases and J 2 bases; nucleotides not matched to a gene: 4. In nucleotides, the CDR3 is TGCGCCAGCAGCTTGGGGGGGACTAGCGGGAGTCCCTACGAGCAGTACTTC. Amino acid sequence: CASSLGGTSGSPYEQYF.

The chain uses TRBV12-3 or TRBV12-4 and TRBJ2-7; possibly TRBD2 for D (6 bases). Between the trimmed V and J ends, which lost 4 bases and 2 bases, there was a span of 12 bases. The CDR3 is 14 residues long. The CDR3 DNA sequence: TGTGCCAGCAGTTCCTGGGGACTTACCTACGAGCAGTACTTC. Amino acids: CASSSWGLTYEQYF.

This clonotype was observed a single time. The junction does not match germline at one end; this may be a read error. CDR3 in amino acids: CATSPVTDTQYF. CDR3 nucleotides: TGTGCCACCAGCCCAGTGACAGATACGCAGTATTTT. The genes are TRBV7-3 and TRBJ2-3, with D hard to call. The CDR3 consists of 12 residues. Germline CDR1 SGHTA, CDR2 FQGTGA.

Worth noting for this clonotype: An end of the junction differs from the germline gene, which may be a read error. The J gene is TRBJ2-1, the V gene TRBV28, with unresolved D. Germline V CDR1 and CDR2: MDHEN, SYDVKM. The CDR3 sequence is 11 residues long. This CDR3 is CASSFGNEHFF. CDR3 in DNA: TGTGCCAGCAGTTTTGGAAATGAGCATTTCTTC. The whole variable domain, remainder taken from reference TRBV28 and TRBJ2-1, is DVKVTQSSRYLVKRTGEKVFLECVQDMDHENMFWYRQDPGLGLRLIYFSYDVKMKEKGDIPEGYSVSREKKERFSLILESASTNQTSMYLCASSFGNEHFFGPGTRLTVL.

At least ten counts were recorded for this clonotype. The chain links TRBV28 to TRBJ1-1; perhaps TRBD1 as D (5 bases). The CDR3 is 15 amino acids. Trimming took 3 bases from V and 5 from J, leaving 16 bases between them. Germline-derived CDR1 and CDR2 are MDHEN and SYDVKM. The DNA of the CDR3 is TGTGCCAGCAGTTTTTTGAGACGGGGGTCGACTGAAGCTTTCTTT. Translating it yields CASSFLRRGSTEAFF.

This clonotype was picked up a small number of times. The chain uses TRBV4-1 and TRBJ2-7, with TRBD2 matching over 8 bases. V shed 0 bases and J 4 bases; nucleotides not matched to a gene: 8. The CDR3 is 16 amino acids. The V gene's germline CDR1 is MGHRA and CDR2 YSYEKL. CDR3 protein: CASSQEWSSGIYEQYF. CDR3 nucleotide sequence: TGCGCCAGCAGCCAAGAATGGAGTAGCGGGATTTACGAGCAGTACTTC.

This clonotype was seen a handful of times. The V call is TRBV15, the J call TRBJ2-7, with TRBD2 matching over 9 bases. Germline V gives CDR1 LNHNV, CDR2 YYDKDF (reference sequence). The CDR3 is 14 residues long. Trimming cost V 10 bases and J 5 bases; bases outside gene matches: 12. CDR3 protein: CAIGPAGGPHEQYF. The CDR3 bases are TGTGCCATCGGGCCGGCGGGAGGGCCCCACGAGCAGTACTTC.

The genes are TRBV12-3 or TRBV12-4 and TRBJ2-5; 8 bases are a match to TRBD2. The CDR3 runs to 16 residues. The V segment lost 4 bases and the J segment 10 bases; nucleotides outside the gene matches: 17. The CDR3, as DNA: TGTGCCAGCAGTTACGGACTCTCGCCGGGACTAGTAGGCCAGTACTTC. This encodes CASSYGLSPGLVGQYF.

J is TRBJ1-4 and V is TRBV25-1; D might be TRBD1 (6 bases). CDR1 MGHDK and CDR2 SYGVNS come from the germline V gene. With 1 base removed from V and 10 bases from J, the gap between germline ends came to 10 bases. This CDR3 contains 13 residues. The CDR3 DNA is TGTGCCAGCAGTGAATTGGGGGGCATAAAACTGTTTTTT. It codes for CASSELGGIKLFF.